This entry lists 25 T cell receptor beta chains sequenced from one sample in a study of chemoradiotherapy in HPV16-positive cancers. TCRdb keeps only in-frame clones here, not all; method: immunoSEQ multiplex PCR. This table has about 8,100 clones, about two thirds appearing once. The sample was taken from a patient who underwent chemoradiotherapy. Receptors originate from a human donor with HPV-associated anogenital cancer.

CDR3 region: CASRTSGGGGNEQFF. Here the CDR3 DNA reads TGTGCCAGCAGGACTAGCGGGGGAGGGGGCAATGAGCAGTTCTTC. The chain has TRBV2 and TRBJ2-1; the match to TRBD2 covers 12 bases. Germline V CDR1 and CDR2: SNHLY, FYNNEI. Trimming at V came to 6 bases and at J to 6 bases, leaving 6 bases not matched to a gene. The CDR3 length is 15 residues.

The chain recombines TRBV5-4 with TRBJ2-3; 7 nucleotides align to TRBD1. With 5 bases clipped from V and 11 bases from J, the junction kept 11 bases outside the gene matches. This CDR3 has 13 amino acids. The germline V gene encodes CDR1 SGHNT and CDR2 YYREEE (reference sequence). The CDR3 is CASREQMRGQQYF. CDR3 nucleotides: TGTGCCAGCAGGGAGCAAATGAGGGGGCAGCAGTATTTT.

The chain joins TRBV28 to TRBJ1-2, with unresolved D. From germline, CDR1 is MDHEN and CDR2 SYDVKM. V was trimmed by 6 bases and J by 3 bases, leaving 17 bases between them. The CDR3 is 15 amino acids. Written as DNA, the CDR3 is TGTGCCAGCAGCAACCCCGCCAGGTCCTACTATGGCTACACCTTC. The encoded protein is CASSNPARSYYGYTF.

J is TRBJ1-1 and V is TRBV5-1, with TRBD1 identical over 8 bases. Germline CDR1 SGHRS, CDR2 YFSETQ. The CDR3 has 14 residues. V dropped 3 bases and J dropped 1; count of bases not matched to a gene: 2. CDR3 sequence (DNA): TGCGCCAGCAGCTCAGGACAGGGGAACACTGAAGCTTTCTTT. It is translated as CASSSGQGNTEAFF.

As for this clone: The junction and the germline gene differ at one end; a read error may be behind it. Other DNA sequences in this sample translate to the same CDR3. CDR3 amino acids: CSVEAGGRETQYF. In DNA form, the CDR3 reads TGCAGCGTTGAGGCGGGGGGGCGAGAGACTCAGTACTTC. This chain joins TRBV29-1 and TRBJ2-5; 9 bases match TRBD2. Germline V lookup: CDR1 SQVTM, CDR2 ANQGSEA. The CDR3 runs 13 residues.

This clone is judged medium-sized. The chain links TRBV30 to TRBJ1-4; D is uncertain. The CDR3 sequence is 16 residues long. Germline CDR1 reads GTSNPN; CDR2 reads SVGIG (reference sequence). V shed 0 bases and J shed 8 bases, with 19 bases lying between them. CDR3 in amino acids: CAWSVFAGAAGEKLFF. The CDR3 DNA reads as TGTGCCTGGAGTGTATTCGCGGGAGCGGCGGGAGAAAAACTGTTTTTT.

V gene TRBV28 combines with J gene TRBJ1-1; no definite D call. Trimming left V 4 bases short and J 2 bases short, with 23 bases between. The CDR3 has 18 amino acids. Per the germline V gene, CDR1 is MDHEN and CDR2 is SYDVKM. The CDR3, as DNA: TGTGCCAGCAGTTCCAATATTCAACGCCCCCCGGATAACACTGAAGCTTTCTTT. As protein: CASSSNIQRPPDNTEAFF.

V and J are TRBV19 and TRBJ1-6; possible D gene TRBD1, 6 bases. Trimming pared 3 bases from V and 9 bases from J, leaving 12 bases between. The CDR3 runs to 14 residues. Looked up from germline, CDR1 is LNHDA and CDR2 is SQIVND (reference sequence). The chain's CDR3 is CASSIRTVGSPLHF. CDR3 coding DNA: TGTGCCAGTAGTATCAGGACAGTGGGTTCACCCCTCCACTTT.

By share, this clone ranks as medium-sized. Compared with germline, one end of the junction differs, possibly owing to a read error. The chain has TRBV30 and TRBJ1-1, with a tentative D call TRBD1 (5 bases). CDR1 is GTSNPN, CDR2 SVGIG, per germline (reference sequence). This CDR3 has 12 amino acids. CDR3 DNA: TGTGCCTGGAGTAAGGGGAACCCTGAAGCTTTCTTT. Translating gives CAWSKGNPEAFF. The full variable domain, its missing parts supplied by reference TRBV30 and TRBJ1-1, is SQTIHQWPATLVQPVGSPLSLECTVEGTSNPNLYWYRQAAGRGLQLLFYSVGIGQISSEVPQNLSASRPQDRQFILSSKKLLLSDSGFYLCAWSKGNPEAFFGQGTRLTVV.

The V gene is TRBV5-8, the J gene TRBJ2-1; 13 bases match TRBD2. J lost 9 bases, V lost 0 bases, and 9 bases had no gene match. CDR1 and CDR2 from the germline V gene are SGHTS and YDEGEE. The CDR3 consists of 17 residues. The CDR3 coding sequence is TGTGCCAGCAGCTTGGGATTCACTAGCGGGGGGGGCGGTGAGCAGTTCTTC. Residues: CASSLGFTSGGGGEQFF. Using reference TRBV5-8 and TRBJ2-1 for the parts outside the CDR3, the full variable domain is EAGVTQSPTHLIKTRGQQATLRCSPISGHTSVYWYQQALGLGLQFLLWYDEGEERNRGNFPPRFSGRQFPNYSSELNVNALELEDSALYLCASSLGFTSGGGGEQFFGPGTRLTVL.

The rearrangement links TRBV29-1 to TRBJ2-3; D is unresolved. CDR1 and CDR2 (germline): SQVTM, ANQGSEA. This CDR3 has 12 amino acids. V was cut by 7 bases and J by 4 bases, with 12 bases left in between. The CDR3 loop is CSADRAADTQYF. Written as DNA, the CDR3 is TGCAGCGCGGACCGGGCGGCAGATACGCAGTATTTT.

The chain is built from TRBV4-1 and TRBJ1-6; D is ambiguous. The germline V gene has CDR1 MGHRA and CDR2 YSYEKL. Trimming removed 1 base from V and 6 bases from J, with 1 base in between. The CDR3 extends over 12 amino acids. The DNA of the CDR3 is TGCGCCAGCAGCCAAGTTAATTCACCCCTCCACTTT. Amino acid sequence: CASSQVNSPLHF.

V and J are TRBV7-2 and TRBJ1-1; tentatively, D is TRBD1 (6 bases). The CDR3 length is 15 residues. With 6 bases removed from V and 5 bases from J, the gap between germline ends came to 19 bases. Per germline, CDR1 SGHTA and CDR2 FQGNSA. The CDR3 spells CASRPTAGGGTEAFF. The DNA for the CDR3 is TGTGCCAGCAGACCCACCGCTGGGGGCGGGACTGAAGCTTTCTTT.

Here the CDR3 DNA reads TGTGCCATCAGCCGGGGGGGGAACCAAGAGACCCAGTACTTC. Translation: CAISRGGNQETQYF. V usage is TRBV10-3 and J usage is TRBJ2-5; 8 bases fit TRBD2. CDR3 length: 14 amino acids. The germline V gene encodes CDR1 ENHRY and CDR2 SYGVKD. With V trimmed by 6 bases and J by 0 bases, 3 bases remained unmatched.

In its sample, this clone was seen a few times. The CDR3 here is CATARHLQPQHF. As DNA, the CDR3 is TGTGCCACCGCCCGTCACTTGCAGCCCCAGCATTTT. The chain has TRBV19 and TRBJ1-5; D is unclear. The CDR3 has 12 amino acids. The V gene lost 10 bases and the J gene lost 7 bases, with 14 bases spanning the gap. Germline CDR1 reads LNHDA; CDR2 reads SQIVND (reference sequence).

The rearrangement joins TRBV7-6 to TRBJ2-5, with D possibly being TRBD2 (5 bases). The closer fit of TRBJ2-7 to the DNA end suggests the J call may be wrong. The CDR3 length is 15 residues. Germline lookup yields CDR1 SGHVS and CDR2 FNYEAQ. CDR3 in DNA: TGTGCCAGCAGCTTAGGCCCCGGGAATATCCACGAGCAGTACTTC. Residues: CASSLGPGNIHEQYF.

The rearrangement links TRBV7-2 to TRBJ1-2; 7 positions agree with TRBD1. Unmatched junction bases numbered 14, after V lost 5 bases and J lost 8 bases. The germline gives CDR1 SGHTA, CDR2 FQGNSA. The CDR3 length is 15 residues. CDR3 in amino acids: CASSPKLDRAGGYTF. The CDR3 nucleotides are TGTGCCAGCAGCCCAAAACTTGACAGGGCGGGGGGCTACACCTTC.

CDR3 nucleotide sequence: TGCGCCAGCAGCTTGGTGGCTTGGGGTGACGGCTATGGCTACACCTTC. Translating gives CASSLVAWGDGYGYTF. This sequence joins TRBV5-1 and TRBJ1-2; D not certain. Trimming took off 0 bases at V and 4 bases at J, with 16 bases between the two ends. Germline V gene lookup returns CDR1 SGHRS and CDR2 YFSETQ. CDR3 length: 16 residues.

V usage is TRBV5-1 and J usage is TRBJ2-1; 15 bases line up with TRBD2. Per germline, CDR1 SGHRS and CDR2 YFSETQ. The CDR3 has 18 residues. J lost 9 bases, V lost 0 bases, and 10 bases had no gene match. CDR3 DNA: TGCGCCAGCAGCTTGGCCTCTGGGGGACTAGCGGGGGGTACTGAGCAGTTCTTC. Translating gives CASSLASGGLAGGTEQFF.

The chain is built from TRBV2 and TRBJ1-2; D is undetermined. Per germline, CDR1 SNHLY and CDR2 FYNNEI. The CDR3 sequence is 13 residues long. Trimming took 5 bases from V and 8 from J, leaving 15 bases between them. This CDR3 reads CASSWVSDGGYTF. DNA for the CDR3: TGTGCCAGCAGTTGGGTCAGCGACGGAGGCTACACCTTC.

The chain carries TRBV19 and TRBJ1-2, with D hard to call. Trimming stripped 3 bases from V and 0 bases from J, with 5 bases between. CDR1 is LNHDA, CDR2 SQIVND, per germline (reference sequence). This CDR3 is built from 13 residues. DNA for the CDR3: TGTGCCAGTAGTATGCTCTCTAACTATGGCTACACCTTC. It codes for CASSMLSNYGYTF.

J is TRBJ1-2 and V is TRBV14; possible D gene TRBD1, 6 bases. This CDR3 contains 13 residues. Germline V gene sequence: CDR1 SGHDN, CDR2 FVKESK. With 1 base removed from V and 9 bases from J, the gap between germline ends came to 12 bases. The CDR3 DNA follows: TGTGCCAGCAGCCAAGGGAAGGGGGGGAGCTACACCTTC. Translation: CASSQGKGGSYTF.

In nucleotides, the CDR3 is TGCAGCGTTGGACGGGCGGGGACCACAGATACGCAGTATTTT. It yields the protein CSVGRAGTTDTQYF. The chain joins TRBV29-1 to TRBJ2-3; a possible D gene is TRBD2 (6 bases). This CDR3 spans 14 amino acids. Trimming shortened V by 4 bases and J by 2 bases, and 13 bases separated the two germline ends. In germline, CDR1 is SQVTM, CDR2 ANQGSEA.

There are a few counts of this clone. The chain has TRBV5-4 and TRBJ2-5; TRBD2 aligns across 9 bases. The CDR3 length is 14 residues. Germline CDR1 is SGHNT and CDR2 is YYREEE (reference sequence). J lost 4 bases, V lost 4 bases, and 5 bases had no gene match. The CDR3 reads CASSAGGARETQYF. CDR3 bases: TGTGCCAGCAGCGCGGGAGGGGCTAGAGAGACCCAGTACTTC.

This chain connects TRBV5-6 to TRBJ1-2; 8 nucleotides match TRBD1. The germline CDR1 and CDR2 sequences are SGHDT and YYEEEE. The CDR3 sequence is 16 residues long. V was clipped by 4 bases and J by 4 bases; unmatched bases: 12. This chain's CDR3 is CASSPLTGAGSYGYTF. The CDR3 bases are TGTGCCAGCAGCCCCCTGACAGGGGCCGGCAGCTATGGCTACACCTTC.